This T cell receptor beta chain was observed in a study of cytomegalovirus exposure and HLA in healthy donors. Whole-study context: The 130 or so validation repertoires, a later analysis reported, used the same platform as the 650 to 800 repertoires from the first cohort. Whole-study findings and limits: The tendency of first-cohort TCR clusters to co-occur in the 120 or so validation repertoires emerged from a later analysis. Using the classifier, cytomegalovirus status was reportedly diagnosed with high specificity and sensitivity. Most TCR sequences were rare, but some public TCRs occurred in many donors.

Using immunoSEQ multiplex PCR, the repertoire was profiled, and TCRdb retains in-frame clones only, with some absent. Here the sample spans 300,000 to 450,000 clones, more than 80% being singletons. The table lists this clone with many counts. Its antigen is as yet unknown. V lost 3 bases and J 5 bases, leaving 16 bases between the germline ends. Germline V gene data show CDR1 as SGHAT and CDR2 as FQNNGV. The CDR3 loop spans 16 amino acids. The V gene is TRBV11-2, the J gene TRBJ2-2, with D maybe TRBD1 (6 bases). The specimen was PBMCs. This receptor was identified in a woman in her late teens or twenties in good health and CMV-seronegative. CDR3 nucleotide sequence: TGTGCCAGCAGCTTTGGTCCCGCAAGGGGGACCGGGGAGCTGTTTTTT. This sequence encodes CASSFGPARGTGELFF. Looking up the rest from reference TRBV11-2 and TRBJ2-2 gives the full variable domain: EAGVAQSPRYKIIEKRQSVAFWCNPISGHATLYWYQQILGQGPKLLIQFQNNGVVDDSQLPKDRFSAERLKGVDSTLKIQPAKLEDSAVYLCASSFGPARGTGELFFGEGSRLTVL.